Below, 11 T cell receptor beta chains from the same sample are listed, as sequenced in a study of blood T cell repertoires in COVID-19. The protocol was immunoSEQ multiplex PCR, while the TCRdb copy is restricted to in-frame clones and leaves out a portion. The table records 250,000 to 350,000 clones, roughly four fifths of them present only once. The specimen was peripheral blood. The receptor source for this set is a person between 65 and 79 years old with COVID-19, enrolled during active disease.

Comment on this clone: A read error may account for a junction end that differs from germline. The genes are TRBV19 and TRBJ1-2; possibly TRBD1 for D (5 bases). CDR1 is LNHDA, CDR2 SQIVND, per germline (reference sequence). The CDR3 is made up of 16 amino acids. The CDR3 protein is CASTGREGLPKYGYTF. The CDR3 coding sequence is TGTGCCAGTACCGGTAGAGAGGGACTGCCTAAATATGGCTACACCTTC.

The rearrangement uses TRBV7-6 and TRBJ2-7; 7 bases match TRBD2. The CDR3 covers 15 residues. Germline trimming cut 8 bases from V and 6 bases from J; bases unmatched to any gene: 16. Germline V lookup: CDR1 SGHVS, CDR2 FNYEAQ. The CDR3 DNA follows: TGTGCCAGCGCCGACTTCCGGCGGGGGACCGTCGAGCAGTACTTC. It codes for CASADFRRGTVEQYF.

This clone was seen only once. The rearrangement joins TRBV7-2 to TRBJ2-5, with a weak D call TRBD1 (5 bases). The CDR3 consists of 15 residues. V was cut by 4 bases and J by 6 bases, with 18 bases left in between. The germline gives CDR1 SGHTA, CDR2 FQGNSA. The CDR3 DNA is TGTGCCAGCAGCTCTCCGACAGCCTCGAGGCAGACCCAGTACTTC. Translated, it gives CASSSPTASRQTQYF.

The V and J genes are TRBV7-9 and TRBJ2-7, with 7 bases aligning to TRBD1. CDR3 size: 19 residues. Germline assignment: CDR1 SEHNR and CDR2 FQNEAQ (reference sequence). V lost 5 bases, J lost 0 bases, and 19 bases stayed unmatched. The CDR3 loop reads CASSPSWTGSIPLSYEQYF. DNA of the CDR3: TGTGCCAGCAGCCCATCATGGACAGGAAGTATCCCACTCTCCTACGAGCAGTACTTC. Looking up the rest from reference TRBV7-9 and TRBJ2-7 gives the full variable domain: DTGVSQNPRHKITKRGQNVTFRCDPISEHNRLYWYRQTLGQGPEFLTYFQNEAQLEKSRLLSDRFSAERPKGSFSTLEIQRTEQGDSAMYLCASSPSWTGSIPLSYEQYFGPGTRLTVT.

This CDR3 is CASSRTVYGYTF. The CDR3, as DNA: TGTGCCAGCAGCCGGACAGTCTATGGCTACACCTTC. The chain carries TRBV12-3 or TRBV12-4 and TRBJ1-2; tentatively, D is TRBD1 (6 bases). Trimming cost V 6 bases and J 4 bases, with 9 bases left between them. The CDR3 contains 12 residues.

The J gene is TRBJ2-4, the V gene TRBV12-3 or TRBV12-4; no clear D gene. The CDR3 length is 13 residues. With 5 bases removed from V and 2 bases from J, the gap between germline ends came to 7 bases. CDR3 loop: CASSPGSKNIQYF. The CDR3 DNA reads as TGTGCCAGCAGTCCCGGGTCCAAAAACATTCAGTACTTC.

The chain carries TRBV27 and TRBJ2-7, with 10 bases identical to TRBD2. The CDR3 contains 17 residues. Germline CDR1 and CDR2: MNHEY and SMNVEV (reference sequence). V was pared by 4 bases and J by 2 bases, with 11 bases of the junction left unmatched. The CDR3 DNA sequence: TGTGCCAGCAGTTCCCGACCTCTAGCGGGAGTTCCCTACGAGCAGTACTTC. Protein product: CASSSRPLAGVPYEQYF.

The chain joins TRBV28 to TRBJ1-2; 10 bases fit TRBD1. Germline CDR1 reads MDHEN; CDR2 reads SYDVKM. This CDR3 spans 16 amino acids. V gave up 6 bases and J gave up 7 bases; unmatched junction bases: 14. The CDR3 here is CASRETLGQGSGGYTF. The CDR3 DNA reads as TGTGCCAGCAGGGAAACGCTGGGACAGGGGAGCGGTGGCTACACCTTC.

The chain uses TRBV29-1 and TRBJ1-1, with D unresolved. The CDR3 loop spans 12 amino acids. V shed 6 bases and J shed 7 bases, with 15 bases lying between them. Germline CDR1 and CDR2: SQVTM and ANQGSEA. CDR3 nucleotides: TGCAGCGTCCAAGTGGGCAGCCTTGAAGCTTTCTTT. Translating it yields CSVQVGSLEAFF.

The rearrangement joins TRBV5-1 to TRBJ2-5; TRBD1 is a possible D gene (5 bases). The CDR3 is 15 amino acids. Looked up from germline, CDR1 is SGHRS and CDR2 is YFSETQ. V gave up 7 bases and J gave up 0 bases, with 16 bases separating them. This CDR3 is CASDWGDRYQETQYF. The CDR3 bases are TGCGCCAGCGATTGGGGCGACCGGTACCAAGAGACCCAGTACTTC.

The rearrangement uses TRBV28 and TRBJ1-2; the match to TRBD1 covers 7 bases. The length of the CDR3 is 13 residues. CDR1 and CDR2 from the germline V gene are MDHEN and SYDVKM. Trimming at V came to 2 bases and at J to 5 bases, leaving 2 bases not matched to a gene. The CDR3 bases are TGTGCCAGCAGTTTAGACAGGGCTTATGGCTACACCTTC. Residues: CASSLDRAYGYTF.